This T cell receptor (beta chain) comes out of a study of blood T cell repertoires in COVID-19. Overall study: Samples representing acute and convalescent COVID-19 were sourced from the United States, Italy and Spain. The cDNA or gDNA used as material had been derived from T cells, B-cell-depleted T cells, or PBMCs.

In the authors' workflow: Reference gene primer amplification yielded estimated nucleated cell counts. Sequencing used immunoSEQ multiplex PCR; TCRdb keeps in-frame clones, though not all of them. Clonal size and the V and J genes are those of that table, whereas D and trimming came from the DNA. The data show 20,000 to 25,000 clones, around 82% seen once. As to this clone: At one boundary the junction diverges from the germline segment, which might be a read error.

The sequenced material came from peripheral blood. The clonotype was recovered from a man in his 60s with active COVID-19.

The CDR3 bases are TGCAGCGTCGAAGGATGGGACAGGGGGCGAGAGACCCAGTACTTC. It specifies CSVEGWDRGRETQYF. V usage is TRBV29-1 and J usage is TRBJ2-5, with TRBD1 matching over 12 bases. The CDR3 has 15 amino acids. The germline V gene encodes CDR1 SQVTM and CDR2 ANQGSEA.